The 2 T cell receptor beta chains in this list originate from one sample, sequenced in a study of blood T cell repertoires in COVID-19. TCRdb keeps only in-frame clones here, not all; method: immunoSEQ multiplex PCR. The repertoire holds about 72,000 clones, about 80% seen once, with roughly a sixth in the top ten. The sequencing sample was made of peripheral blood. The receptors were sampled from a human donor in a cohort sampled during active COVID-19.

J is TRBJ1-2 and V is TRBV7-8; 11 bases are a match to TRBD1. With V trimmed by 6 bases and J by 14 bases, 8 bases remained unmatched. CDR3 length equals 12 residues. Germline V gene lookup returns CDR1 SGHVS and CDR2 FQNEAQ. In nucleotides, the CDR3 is TGTGCCAGCAGTGCTGGGACAGGGGGATTTACCTTC. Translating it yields CASSAGTGGFTF.

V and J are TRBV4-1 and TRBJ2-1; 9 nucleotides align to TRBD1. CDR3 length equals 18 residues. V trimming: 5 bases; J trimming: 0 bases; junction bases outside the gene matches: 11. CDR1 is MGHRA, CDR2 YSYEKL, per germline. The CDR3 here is CASSVTGGGWSSYNEQFF. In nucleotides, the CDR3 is TGCGCCAGCAGCGTTACAGGGGGCGGCTGGAGCTCCTACAATGAGCAGTTCTTC.